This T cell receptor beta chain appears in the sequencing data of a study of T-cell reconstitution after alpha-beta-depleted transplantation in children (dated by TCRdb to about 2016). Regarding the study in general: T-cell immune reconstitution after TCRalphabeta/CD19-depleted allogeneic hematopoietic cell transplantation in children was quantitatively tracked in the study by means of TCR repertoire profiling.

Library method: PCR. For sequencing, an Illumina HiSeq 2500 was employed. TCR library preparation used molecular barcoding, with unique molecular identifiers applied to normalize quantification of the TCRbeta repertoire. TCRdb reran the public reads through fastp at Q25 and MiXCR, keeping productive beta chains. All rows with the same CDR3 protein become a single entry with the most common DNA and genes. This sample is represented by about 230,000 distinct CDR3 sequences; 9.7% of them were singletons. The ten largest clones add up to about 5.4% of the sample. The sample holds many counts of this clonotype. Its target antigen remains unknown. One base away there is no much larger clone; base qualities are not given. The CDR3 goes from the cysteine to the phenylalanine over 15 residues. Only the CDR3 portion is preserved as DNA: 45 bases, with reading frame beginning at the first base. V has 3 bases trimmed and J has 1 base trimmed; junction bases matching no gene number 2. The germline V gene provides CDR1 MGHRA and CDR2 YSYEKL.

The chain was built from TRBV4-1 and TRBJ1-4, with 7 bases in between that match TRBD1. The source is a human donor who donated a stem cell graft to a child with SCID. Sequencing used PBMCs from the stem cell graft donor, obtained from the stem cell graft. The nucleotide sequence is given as TGCGCCAGCAGCCACAGGGACAGAACTAATGAAAAACTGTTTTTT. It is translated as CASSHRDRTNEKLFF.